The clone carrying this T cell receptor (beta chain) was seen once. The sample comes from a study of Ad26.COV2.S vaccination and SARS-CoV-2 variants. This CDR3 region has 12 residues. The V end lost 0 bases, the J end lost 6 bases, and 6 bases lay between the germline ends. Germline CDR1 MNHNS, CDR2 SASEGT. Method: immunoSEQ multiplex PCR; TCRdb's copy keeps in-frame clones and lacks some. The repertoire includes roughly 400,000 clones, 90% of them detected once, and roughly 4% sits in the top ten. The treatment: 15 to 20 received Ad26.COV2.S at low or high dose, single or two shots; about 5 received placebo; per-sample allocation not given. Specimen acquisition occurred on day 63 following the initial vaccine or placebo injection.

The V gene is TRBV6-1, the J gene TRBJ2-7, with a possible D match to TRBD1 (5 bases). This specimen consisted of peripheral blood, obtained in a trial of Ad26.COV2.S vaccine versus placebo. The sequence derives from a person aged 18 to 65 who received the Ad26.COV2.S COVID-19 vaccine or a placebo. The CDR3 DNA follows: TGTGCCAGCAGTGAAGCTAGGGGCGAGCAGTACTTC. Protein sequence: CASSEARGEQYF.